The subject of this entry is one T cell receptor beta chain. These data are taken from a study of tumor-infiltrating lymphocytes in oesophageal squamous cell carcinoma. TCRdb reprocessed the PCR reads with MiXCR, giving one entry per CDR3 protein. The sample lists under 20,000 distinct CDR3 sequences, roughly 47% occurring once. Source material: esophageal tumor tissue. This TCR was sampled from a male donor with esophageal squamous cell carcinoma.

The CDR3 loop reads CASSKDGSKNIQYF. The CDR3 DNA reads as TGTGCCAGCAGTAAGGACGGGTCAAAAAACATTCAGTACTTC. The V and J genes are TRBV12-3 or TRBV12-4 and TRBJ2-4; D uncertain. This CDR3 has 14 residues. V lost 5 bases and J lost 4, with 12 bases in between.